Following are 15 T cell receptor beta chains from one sample sequenced in a study of blood T cell repertoires in COVID-19. Repertoires were generated with immunoSEQ multiplex PCR, while TCRdb's copy carries only in-frame clones and drops some. The sample shows tens of thousands of clones, around 88% of them seen only once. Sequencing was carried out using peripheral blood. The receptors come from a woman aged 65 to 85 with acute or convalescent COVID-19.

In DNA, the CDR3 is TGTGCCAGTAGAACAGGGTTGCAGGGAGATACGCAGTATTTT. It codes for CASRTGLQGDTQYF. This chain connects TRBV19 to TRBJ2-3, with a possible D match to TRBD1 (6 bases). This CDR3 has 14 amino acids. The ends were cut back, 6 bases at V and 5 bases at J, with 15 bases in the middle. CDR1 and CDR2 (germline): LNHDA, SQIVND (reference sequence).

The sample holds a few counts of this clone. The chain carries TRBV18 and TRBJ1-2; TRBD1 matches at 9 bases. The junction had 12 bases not matched to a gene; V was cut back by 5 bases and J by 8 bases. The length of the CDR3 is 15 residues. CDR1 and CDR2 from the germline V gene are KGHSH and LQKENI. CDR3 nucleotides: TGTGCCAGCTCATCACAAGGACAGGGGATGGGAGGCTACACCTTC. Protein product: CASSSQGQGMGGYTF.

V gene TRBV6-5 combines with J gene TRBJ2-2; 7 bases line up with TRBD1. CDR3 size: 13 residues. Germline V gene data show CDR1 as MNHEY and CDR2 as SVGAGI. V lost 7 bases to trimming and J lost 9 bases; unmatched junction nucleotides: 8. The CDR3 DNA reads TGTGCCAGCACCGATCGACAGGGCCGGGAGCTGTTTTTT. Its protein product is CASTDRQGRELFF.

This clone was detected once. The genes are TRBV19 and TRBJ1-3, with D possibly TRBD1 on 6 matching bases. With 5 bases removed from V and 0 bases from J, the gap between germline ends came to 17 bases. The germline CDR1 and CDR2 sequences are LNHDA and SQIVND (reference sequence). This CDR3 region has 17 residues. The CDR3 loop is CASSPYPGTSSGNTIYF. The CDR3 DNA is TGTGCCAGTAGTCCCTACCCTGGGACATCCTCTGGAAACACCATATATTTT.

This clone has a handful of counts. J is TRBJ1-1 and V is TRBV5-4; the D gene is possibly TRBD1 (5 bases). CDR1 and CDR2 from the germline V gene are SGHNT and YYREEE (reference sequence). The CDR3 covers 15 residues. Deletions cut 5 bases from V and 6 bases from J, with 20 bases between. CDR3 sequence (DNA): TGTGCCAGCAGTAAGGGGCGGGATAACTATCCTGAAGCTTTCTTT. It specifies CASSKGRDNYPEAFF.

The rearrangement uses TRBV7-9 and TRBJ2-2, with D uncertain. The CDR3 runs to 13 residues. The germline V and J ends were trimmed by 6 bases and 5 bases, with 10 bases remaining between them. CDR1 is SEHNR, CDR2 FQNEAQ, per germline (reference sequence). The DNA for the CDR3 is TGTGCCAGCAGTTTTAAGGAGACCGGGGAGCTGTTTTTT. As protein: CASSFKETGELFF.

This clone occurred a few times. V usage is TRBV4-1 and J usage is TRBJ1-6, with TRBD1 matching over 7 bases. CDR1 MGHRA and CDR2 YSYEKL come from the germline V gene. The CDR3 is made up of 14 amino acids. V was clipped by 5 bases and J by 6 bases; unmatched bases: 4. DNA for the CDR3: TGCGCCAGCAGCGGCCGACAGGGTAATTCACCCCTCCACTTT. Translating it yields CASSGRQGNSPLHF.

The J gene is TRBJ2-7, the V gene TRBV19; 10 positions match TRBD2. V dropped 1 base and J dropped 3; count of bases not matched to a gene: 6. Per the germline V gene, CDR1 is LNHDA and CDR2 is SQIVND (reference sequence). The length of the CDR3 is 16 residues. This CDR3 reads CASSIVGSSGSYEQYF. The CDR3 DNA reads as TGTGCCAGTAGTATAGTGGGCTCTAGCGGGAGCTACGAGCAGTACTTC.

In nucleotides, the CDR3 is TGTGCCAGCAGTGAAGGACACCCCTACGAGCAGTACTTC. Translation: CASSEGHPYEQYF. This chain links TRBV6-1 with TRBJ2-7; D call uncertain. Trimming pared 1 base from V and 2 bases from J, leaving 6 bases between. The CDR3 spans 13 residues. CDR1 MNHNS and CDR2 SASEGT come from the germline V gene.

This chain uses TRBV2 with TRBJ2-2; D possibly corresponds to TRBD2 (5 bases). Germline-derived CDR1 and CDR2 are SNHLY and FYNNEI. This CDR3 contains 18 residues. The ends were cut back, 8 bases at V and 0 bases at J, with 22 bases in the middle. CDR3 residues: CASSPGKFIPANTGELFF. The CDR3, as DNA: TGTGCCAGCTCCCCCGGGAAATTCATTCCGGCGAACACCGGGGAGCTGTTTTTT.

This clone occurred once. The chain carries TRBV10-3 and TRBJ1-1; 7 positions agree with TRBD1. Germline loops: CDR1 ENHRY, CDR2 SYGVKD. J was trimmed by 1 base and V by 8 bases; bases with no gene match: 16. The CDR3 is 17 residues long. The CDR3, as DNA: TGTGCCATCGGGGGTAGGGACCGCGGGACAGCGAACACTGAAGCTTTCTTT. Amino acids: CAIGGRDRGTANTEAFF.

The V gene is TRBV3-1 (or the pseudogene TRBV3-2), the J gene TRBJ1-1; the D is unclear. CDR3 length: 12 residues. CDR1 and CDR2 (germline): LGHDT, YNNKEL (reference sequence). V dropped 8 bases and J dropped 5 bases, with 12 bases sitting between them. In nucleotides, the CDR3 is TGTGCCAGCCAGAACCCGAGGACTGAAGCTTTCTTT. This sequence encodes CASQNPRTEAFF.

The chain carries TRBV5-5 and TRBJ2-3; D is uncertain. Germline V CDR1 and CDR2: SGHKS, YYEKEE (reference sequence). Between the trimmed V and J ends, which lost 3 bases and 4 bases, there was a span of 18 bases. This CDR3 contains 16 residues. The CDR3, as DNA: TGTGCCAGCAGCTCTTGGAACCACCTAGGCGCAGATACGCAGTATTTT. It codes for CASSSWNHLGADTQYF.

DNA for the CDR3: TGTGCCAGCAGCGTATTAGGGGACACCGGGGAGCTGTTTTTT. Its protein product is CASSVLGDTGELFF. V and J are TRBV9 and TRBJ2-2; TRBD1 is a possible D gene (5 bases). V was pared by 1 base and J by 3 bases, with 7 bases between. CDR1 and CDR2 (germline): SGDLS, YYNGEE. The CDR3 spans 14 residues. The full variable domain, with the rest looked up from reference TRBV9 and TRBJ2-2, is DSGVTQTPKHLITATGQRVTLRCSPRSGDLSVYWYQQSLDQGLQFLIQYYNGEERAKGNILERFSAQQFPDLHSELNLSSLELGDSALYFCASSVLGDTGELFFGEGSRLTVL.

The chain has TRBV7-2 and TRBJ2-7; D gene uncertain. CDR1 and CDR2 from the germline V gene are SGHTA and FQGNSA. CDR3 length: 13 amino acids. V lost 1 base, J lost 6 bases, and 10 bases lay in between. As DNA, the CDR3 is TGTGCCAGCAGCTTAGGCCTATTTCCCGAGCAGTACTTC. Translated: CASSLGLFPEQYF.